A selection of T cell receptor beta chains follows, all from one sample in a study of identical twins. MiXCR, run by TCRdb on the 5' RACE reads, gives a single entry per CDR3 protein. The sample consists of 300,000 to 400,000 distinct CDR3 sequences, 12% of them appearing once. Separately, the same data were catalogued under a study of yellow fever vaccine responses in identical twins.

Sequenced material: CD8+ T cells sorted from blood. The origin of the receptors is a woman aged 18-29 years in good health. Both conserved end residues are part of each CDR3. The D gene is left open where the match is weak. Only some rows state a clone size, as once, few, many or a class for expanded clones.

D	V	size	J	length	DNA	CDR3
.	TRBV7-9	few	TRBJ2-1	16	TGTGCCAGCAGCTCTACCTCGGCAGGGGGGCGCAATGAGCAGTTCTTC	CASSSTSAGGRNEQFF
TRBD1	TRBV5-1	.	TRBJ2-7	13	TGCGCCAGCAGCGATGGACAGGGCTACGAGCAGTACTTC	CASSDGQGYEQYF
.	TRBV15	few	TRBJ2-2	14	TGTGCCACCAGCATAACAGGGTCCCCCGGGGAGCTGTTTTTT	CATSITGSPGELFF
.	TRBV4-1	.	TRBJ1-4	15	TGCGCCAGCAGCCAAGATATAGGGGGTAATGAAAAACTGTTTTTT	CASSQDIGGNEKLFF
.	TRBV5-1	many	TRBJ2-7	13	TGCGCCAGCAGTTCCATAAGTTTCTACGAGCAGTACTTC	CASSSISFYEQYF
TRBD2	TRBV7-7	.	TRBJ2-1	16	TGTGCCAGCAGCTTAGAGGCTAGCGGGACCCACAATGAGCAGTTCTTC	CASSLEASGTHNEQFF
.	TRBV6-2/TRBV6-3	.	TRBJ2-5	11	TGTGCCAGCAGTTATAAAGAGACCCAGTACTTC	CASSYKETQYF
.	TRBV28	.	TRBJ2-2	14	TGTGCCAGCAGTCCCTCACAGTTAGCCGGGGAGCTGTTTTTT	CASSPSQLAGELFF
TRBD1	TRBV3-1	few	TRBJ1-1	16	TGTGCCAGCAGCCAAGAGAAGACAGGGCGGAACACTGAAGCTTTCTTT	CASSQEKTGRNTEAFF
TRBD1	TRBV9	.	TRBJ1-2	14	TGTGCCAGCAGCGTAGCAGGGGGCGACTATGGCTACACCTTC	CASSVAGGDYGYTF
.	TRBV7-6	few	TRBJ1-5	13	TGTGCCAGCAGCTTAGGGGCCTACCAGCCCCAGCATTTT	CASSLGAYQPQHF